These 5 T cell receptor beta chains were sequenced from one sample in a study of brain T cells in children with intractable seizures. Clones were sequenced by immunoSEQ multiplex PCR, and TCRdb holds only the in-frame ones, with some missing. The sample has under 400,000 clones; 93% are singletons. The time point: blood from clinic visit 5 months post-surgery; TSC patient then seizure free. Source: peripheral blood, taken about 5 months after surgery. The receptors derive from a boy in the first two years of life with tuberous sclerosis and intractable seizures.

V usage is TRBV5-1 and J usage is TRBJ2-1; perhaps TRBD1 as D (5 bases). Trimming took 0 bases from V and 5 from J, leaving 9 bases between them. The CDR3 covers 14 residues. Germline CDR1 SGHRS, CDR2 YFSETQ. The DNA of the CDR3 is TGCGCCAGCAGCTTGGGACAGAGCGACAATGAGCAGTTCTTC. Translating gives CASSLGQSDNEQFF.

This chain connects TRBV3-1 (or the pseudogene TRBV3-2) to TRBJ1-1, with D unresolved. This CDR3 has 14 residues. V dropped 1 base and J dropped 1 base, with 7 bases sitting between them. Germline CDR1 and CDR2: LGHDT and YNNKEL (reference sequence). CDR3: CASSQVPKNTEAFF. In DNA, the CDR3 is TGTGCCAGCAGCCAAGTTCCGAAGAACACTGAAGCTTTCTTT.

This rearrangement joins TRBV6-5 to TRBJ2-7; TRBD2 might be the D (5 bases). V lost 6 bases and J 2 bases, leaving 8 bases between the germline ends. CDR3 length equals 12 residues. CDR1 is MNHEY, CDR2 SVGAGI, per germline. CDR3 amino acids: CASSHGAYEQYF. The CDR3 region has the DNA TGTGCCAGCAGCCACGGGGCCTACGAGCAGTACTTC.

This chain links TRBV3-1 (or the pseudogene TRBV3-2) with TRBJ1-2; 8 bases align to TRBD1. The germline gives CDR1 LGHDT, CDR2 YNNKEL (reference sequence). The CDR3 is 15 amino acids. J was trimmed by 2 bases and V by 4 bases; bases with no gene match: 6. CDR3 nucleotides: TGTGCCAGCAGCCTTGCCGACAGGGGCAACTATGGCTACACCTTC. Its translation is CASSLADRGNYGYTF.

The V and J genes are TRBV4-1 and TRBJ1-2, with 7 bases lining up with TRBD1. V was pared by 4 bases and J by 3 bases, with 5 bases of the junction left unmatched. The CDR3 runs 14 residues. Germline loops: CDR1 MGHRA, CDR2 YSYEKL. The CDR3 protein is CASSRTTGDYGYTF. The CDR3 DNA is TGCGCCAGCAGCCGAACTACAGGGGACTATGGCTACACCTTC.